This TCR beta chain was recorded in a study of blood T cell repertoires in COVID-19. Sequenced by immunoSEQ multiplex PCR; TCRdb stores in-frame clones only, minus some. The table records fewer than 200,000 clones, approximately 82% of them present only once. Germline V CDR1 and CDR2: SNHLY, FYNNEI. The ends lost 2 bases at V and 3 bases at J; junction bases unmatched: 7. The CDR3 length is 15 residues. This clone was picked up a small number of times. Cohort placement rested on clinical history that participants reported themselves. The origin of this receptor is a woman aged 45-60 years in a cohort exposed to, infected with or recovered from COVID-19 (not recorded which). The gene calls are TRBV2 and TRBJ2-7, with 7 bases that match TRBD2. The sequenced sample was PBMCs or T cells enriched from blood (not recorded which). CDR3 amino acids: CASSENGASGYEQYF. The CDR3 coding sequence is TGTGCCAGCAGTGAAAATGGGGCTAGCGGCTACGAGCAGTACTTC.